The 20 T cell receptor beta chains below were found in one sample sequenced in a study of blood T cell repertoires in COVID-19. The data were produced by immunoSEQ multiplex PCR, yet TCRdb's version contains in-frame clones alone and is incomplete. The table includes tens of thousands of clones, 88% detected once. Sequencing was done on a sample of peripheral blood. Receptors were obtained from a human donor in a cohort sampled during active COVID-19.

Here the CDR3 DNA reads TGTGCCAGCAGGGACAGGGAAGCCGGGGAGCTGTTTTTT. Amino acid sequence: CASRDREAGELFF. The chain links TRBV2 to TRBJ2-2; 8 positions match TRBD1. The germline CDR1 and CDR2 sequences are SNHLY and FYNNEI. CDR3 length: 13 amino acids. Losses at the gene ends were 6 bases for V and 6 bases for J; bases not matched to a gene: 3.

V usage is TRBV7-2 and J usage is TRBJ2-2; TRBD1 is a possible D gene (6 bases). CDR3 size: 14 residues. Germline V gene lookup returns CDR1 SGHTA and CDR2 FQGNSA. Trimming cost V 5 bases and J 12 bases, with 19 bases left between them. The CDR3 here is CASSPRPQGRKLFF. As DNA, the CDR3 is TGTGCCAGCAGCCCAAGACCTCAGGGGAGAAAGCTGTTTTTT.

The chain employs TRBV27 and TRBJ1-6; D might be TRBD1 (5 bases). Germline values: CDR1 MNHEY, CDR2 SMNVEV (reference sequence). The ends were cut back, 1 base at V and 4 bases at J, with 14 bases in the middle. CDR3 length equals 17 residues. As DNA, the CDR3 is TGTGCCAGCAGTTTATTTGGGCAGGGAAAGTATAATTCACCCCTCCACTTT. It is translated as CASSLFGQGKYNSPLHF.

The chain has TRBV2 and TRBJ2-7, with a tentative D call TRBD1 (6 bases). The CDR3 sequence is 13 residues long. The V end lost 6 bases, the J end lost 2 bases, and 11 bases lay between the germline ends. Germline V gene lookup returns CDR1 SNHLY and CDR2 FYNNEI. The chain's CDR3 is CASRGATPYEQYF. CDR3 in DNA: TGTGCCAGCAGGGGGGCCACTCCCTACGAGCAGTACTTC.

V gene TRBV5-3 combines with J gene TRBJ2-1; 11 nucleotides agree with TRBD2. TRBV5-3 counts as an open reading frame of uncertain function. Losses at the gene ends were 4 bases for V and 4 bases for J; bases not matched to a gene: 10. There are 17 residues in the CDR3. This CDR3 is CARSLKLAGGQYNEQFF. In DNA, the CDR3 is TGTGCCAGAAGCCTCAAGCTAGCGGGGGGACAATACAATGAGCAGTTCTTC.

The CDR3 region has the DNA TGTGCCAGCAGCTTCGAGGGGCGGGGAACAGATACGCAGTATTTT. As protein: CASSFEGRGTDTQYF. The gene calls are TRBV11-3 and TRBJ2-3, with D maybe TRBD2 (6 bases). There are 15 residues in the CDR3. The germline gives CDR1 SGHNT, CDR2 YENEEA. V was cut by 3 bases and J by 3 bases, with 13 bases left in between.

The rearrangement links TRBV7-9 to TRBJ2-7, with D possibly TRBD1 on 6 matching bases. V dropped 6 bases and J dropped 0 bases, with 9 bases sitting between them. This CDR3 contains 13 residues. The germline gives CDR1 SEHNR, CDR2 FQNEAQ (reference sequence). Here the CDR3 reads CASRQGRSYEQYF. The CDR3 DNA follows: TGTGCCAGCAGGCAGGGGCGCTCCTACGAGCAGTACTTC.

The chain couples TRBV2 to TRBJ1-4; 7 positions agree with TRBD1. The CDR3 has 15 amino acids. Losses at the gene ends were 11 bases for V and 5 bases for J; bases not matched to a gene: 14. The V gene's germline CDR1 is SNHLY and CDR2 FYNNEI. For the CDR3, the DNA is TGTGCCGGGGCCATGACAGGGAATTTAAATGAAAAACTGTTTTTT. Amino acids: CAGAMTGNLNEKLFF. The variable domain in full, completed from reference TRBV2 and TRBJ1-4, reads EPEVTQTPSHQVTQMGQEVILRCVPISNHLYFYWYRQILGQKVEFLVSFYNNEISEKSEIFDDQFSVERPDGSNFTLKIRSTKLEDSAMYFCAGAMTGNLNEKLFFGSGTQLSVL.

J is TRBJ1-1 and V is TRBV2, with D perhaps matching TRBD1 (5 bases). This CDR3 spans 12 amino acids. The ends were cut back, 6 bases at V and 8 bases at J, with 13 bases in the middle. The germline gives CDR1 SNHLY, CDR2 FYNNEI. The CDR3 region is CASRQTAAEAFF. In DNA, the CDR3 is TGTGCCAGCAGGCAGACAGCCGCCGAAGCTTTCTTT.

The chain uses TRBV6-5 and TRBJ1-1; D remains unclear. The ends were cut back, 6 bases at V and 2 bases at J, with 16 bases in the middle. Per germline, CDR1 MNHEY and CDR2 SVGAGI. This CDR3 is 15 amino acids long. This CDR3 is CASSPSAGYNTEAFF. CDR3 in DNA: TGTGCCAGCAGCCCCTCGGCGGGGTATAACACTGAAGCTTTCTTT.

The chain joins TRBV5-1 to TRBJ2-1, with 12 positions matching TRBD1. Germline V gene data show CDR1 as SGHRS and CDR2 as YFSETQ. V dropped 2 bases and J dropped 6; count of bases not matched to a gene: 9. The CDR3 is 17 amino acids. Written as DNA, the CDR3 is TGCGCCAGCAGCTTCCGGGACAGGGGGCTGGGGGGCAATGAGCAGTTCTTC. This sequence encodes CASSFRDRGLGGNEQFF.

This chain connects TRBV19 to TRBJ2-7; no clear D gene. This CDR3 has 13 amino acids. Germline CDR1 reads LNHDA; CDR2 reads SQIVND (reference sequence). V lost 1 base to trimming and J lost 2 bases, with 6 bases between them. The CDR3 region has the DNA TGTGCCAGTAGTATAGGACGGGCCTACGAGCAGTACTTC. This gives the protein CASSIGRAYEQYF. Full variable domain (remainder filled in from reference TRBV19 and TRBJ2-7): DGGITQSPKYLFRKEGQNVTLSCEQNLNHDAMYWYRQDPGQGLRLIYYSQIVNDFQKGDIAEGYSVSREKKESFPLTVTSAQKNPTAFYLCASSIGRAYEQYFGPGTRLTVT.

The rearrangement joins TRBV6-5 to TRBJ1-3; D may be TRBD1 (5 bases). Germline loops: CDR1 MNHEY, CDR2 SVGAGI. Trimming shortened V by 8 bases and J by 2 bases, and 7 bases separated the two germline ends. The CDR3 runs to 12 residues. Here the CDR3 reads CASPTAGNTIYF. In nucleotides, the CDR3 is TGTGCCAGCCCGACAGCTGGAAACACCATATATTTT.

The V call is TRBV19, the J call TRBJ2-7; 10 bases are shared with TRBD2. From germline, CDR1 is LNHDA and CDR2 SQIVND (reference sequence). The trim removed 3 bases at V and 6 bases at J, leaving 5 bases unmatched. The CDR3 consists of 14 residues. This CDR3 reads CASSISGRRGEQYF. DNA for the CDR3: TGTGCCAGTAGTATTAGCGGGAGGAGAGGCGAGCAGTACTTC.

The chain recombines TRBV27 with TRBJ2-5; 11 bases align to TRBD2. Germline CDR1 and CDR2: MNHEY and SMNVEV (reference sequence). With V trimmed by 5 bases and J by 1 base, 6 bases remained unmatched. This CDR3 region has 16 residues. CDR3 DNA: TGTGCCAGCAGTAGAACCGGGACTAGCGGCCAAGAGACCCAGTACTTC. This gives the protein CASSRTGTSGQETQYF.

The chain joins TRBV25-1 to TRBJ2-1; 7 nucleotides agree with TRBD2. The CDR3 totals 12 residues. After removal of 3 bases from V and 15 bases from J, the junction contained 8 bases not matched to a gene. Germline lookup yields CDR1 MGHDK and CDR2 SYGVNS. CDR3: CASSDTGTTSFF. In DNA form, the CDR3 reads TGTGCCAGCAGTGACACCGGGACTACATCGTTCTTC. Supplemented by reference TRBV25-1 and TRBJ2-1, the full variable domain reads EADIYQTPRYLVIGTGKKITLECSQTMGHDKMYWYQQDPGMELHLIHYSYGVNSTEKGDLSSESTVSRIRTEHFPLTLESARPSHTSQYLCASSDTGTTSFFGPGTRLTVL.

The CDR3 region has the DNA TGTGCCAGCAATGGCGGAGGTCGTGCTGGCTACACCTTC. It specifies CASNGGGRAGYTF. The chain is built from TRBV6-6 and TRBJ1-2, with D unresolved. Looked up from germline, CDR1 is MNHNY and CDR2 is SVGAGI (reference sequence). This CDR3 region has 13 residues. Deletions cut 7 bases from V and 7 bases from J, with 16 bases between.

The rearrangement links TRBV6-5 to TRBJ2-7; 10 bases agree with TRBD2. The V gene end was trimmed by 8 bases and the J gene end by 6 bases; junction bases not matched to a gene: 7. This CDR3 contains 13 residues. Germline V gene sequence: CDR1 MNHEY, CDR2 SVGAGI. Here the CDR3 DNA reads TGTGCCAGCGGGCTAGCGGGAGTTGGCGAGCAGTACTTC. This translates into CASGLAGVGEQYF.

The rearrangement uses TRBV7-2 and TRBJ1-5; D call uncertain. The CDR3 loop spans 14 amino acids. With 5 bases removed from V and 3 bases from J, the gap between germline ends came to 11 bases. CDR1 SGHTA and CDR2 FQGNSA come from the germline V gene. The CDR3, as DNA: TGTGCCAGCAGCAACACCCTTTTCAATCAGCCCCAGCATTTT. Translating gives CASSNTLFNQPQHF.

The genes are TRBV19 and TRBJ2-7; 9 nucleotides agree with TRBD1. The trim removed 5 bases at V and 4 bases at J, leaving 6 bases unmatched. Germline CDR1 reads LNHDA; CDR2 reads SQIVND (reference sequence). This CDR3 contains 14 residues. The CDR3 nucleotides are TGTGCCAGTAGTCCCTCCGACAGGGGGTACGAGCAGTACTTC. Encoded protein: CASSPSDRGYEQYF.